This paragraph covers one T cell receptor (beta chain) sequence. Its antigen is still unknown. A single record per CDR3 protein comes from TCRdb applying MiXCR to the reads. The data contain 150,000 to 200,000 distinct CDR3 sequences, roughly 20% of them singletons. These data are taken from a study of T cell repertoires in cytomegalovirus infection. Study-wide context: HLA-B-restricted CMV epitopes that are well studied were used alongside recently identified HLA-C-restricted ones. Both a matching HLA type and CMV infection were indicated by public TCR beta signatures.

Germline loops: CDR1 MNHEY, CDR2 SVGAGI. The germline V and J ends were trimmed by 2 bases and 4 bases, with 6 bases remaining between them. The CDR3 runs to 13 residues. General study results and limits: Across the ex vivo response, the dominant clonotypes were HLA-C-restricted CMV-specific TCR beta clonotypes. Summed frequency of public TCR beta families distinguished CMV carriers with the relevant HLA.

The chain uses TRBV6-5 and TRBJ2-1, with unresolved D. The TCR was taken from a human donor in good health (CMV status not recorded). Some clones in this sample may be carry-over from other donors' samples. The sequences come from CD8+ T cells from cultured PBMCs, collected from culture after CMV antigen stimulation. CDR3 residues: CASSYSRYNEQFF. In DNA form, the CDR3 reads TGTGCCAGCAGTTACAGCAGGTACAATGAGCAGTTCTTC.